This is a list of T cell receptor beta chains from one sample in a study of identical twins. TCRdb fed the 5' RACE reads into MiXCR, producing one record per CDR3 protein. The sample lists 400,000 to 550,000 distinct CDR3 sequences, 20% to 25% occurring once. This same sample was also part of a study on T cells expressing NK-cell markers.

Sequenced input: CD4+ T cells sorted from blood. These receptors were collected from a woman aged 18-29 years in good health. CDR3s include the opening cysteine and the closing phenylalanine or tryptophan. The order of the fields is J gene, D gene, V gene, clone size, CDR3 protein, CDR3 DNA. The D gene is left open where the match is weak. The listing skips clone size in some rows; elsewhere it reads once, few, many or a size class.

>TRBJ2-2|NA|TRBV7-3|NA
CASSLRTKLTGELFF
TGTGCCAGCAGCTTAAGGACTAAACTTACCGGGGAGCTGTTTTTT
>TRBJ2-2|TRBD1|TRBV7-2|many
CASSARQGSNTGELFF
TGTGCCAGCAGCGCACGACAGGGGTCGAACACCGGGGAGCTGTTTTTT
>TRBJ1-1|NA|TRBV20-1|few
CSAPTRVTEAFF
TGCAGTGCCCCCACCCGAGTCACTGAAGCTTTCTTT
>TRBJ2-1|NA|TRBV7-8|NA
CASSFTAGISYNEQFF
TGTGCCAGCAGCTTTACGGCAGGGATTTCCTACAATGAGCAGTTCTTC
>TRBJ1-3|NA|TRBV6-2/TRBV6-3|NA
CASSENQGSSGNTIYF
TGTGCCAGCAGCGAAAACCAGGGGAGCTCTGGAAACACCATATATTTT
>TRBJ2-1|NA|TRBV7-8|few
CASRSLGFNEQFF
TGTGCCAGCAGAAGCTTAGGATTTAATGAGCAGTTCTTC
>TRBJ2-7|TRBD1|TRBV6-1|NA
CASRDRGLHEQYF
TGTGCCAGCCGGGACAGGGGGCTTCACGAGCAGTACTTC
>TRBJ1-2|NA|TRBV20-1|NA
CSGDRRDYGYTF
TGCAGTGGAGACAGGAGGGACTATGGCTACACCTTC
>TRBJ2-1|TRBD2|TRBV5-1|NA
CASSGSGGGNEQFF
TGCGCCAGCAGCGGTAGCGGGGGGGGAAATGAGCAGTTCTTC
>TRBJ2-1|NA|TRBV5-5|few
CASSLAGREQFF
TGTGCCAGCAGCTTGGCCGGGCGGGAGCAGTTCTTC
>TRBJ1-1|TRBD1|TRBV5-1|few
CASRQIGQGGTEAFF
TGCGCCAGCAGACAAATCGGACAGGGAGGCACTGAAGCTTTCTTT
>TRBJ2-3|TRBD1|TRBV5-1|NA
CASSIGQGATTITDTQYF
TGCGCCAGCAGCATCGGACAGGGGGCGACGACCATCACAGATACGCAGTATTTT
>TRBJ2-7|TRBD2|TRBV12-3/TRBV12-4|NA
CASSYHLGTSANEQYF
TGTGCCAGCAGCTACCACCTGGGGACTAGCGCAAACGAGCAGTACTTC
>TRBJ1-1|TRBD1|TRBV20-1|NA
CSAQGGGRTEAFF
TGCAGTGCTCAGGGGGGAGGGCGCACTGAAGCTTTCTTT
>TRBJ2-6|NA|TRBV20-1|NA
CSASGGANVLTF
TGCAGTGCCTCCGGTGGGGCCAACGTCCTGACTTTC
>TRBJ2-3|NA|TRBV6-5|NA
CASSYRGVPGHLTMNTQYF
TGTGCCAGCAGTTACCGAGGGGTGCCGGGACACCTTACCATGAATACGCAGTATTTT
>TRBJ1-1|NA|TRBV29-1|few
CSAQGSTEAFF
TGCAGCGCACAGGGAAGTACTGAAGCTTTCTTT
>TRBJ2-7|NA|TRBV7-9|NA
CASSLWGKGHEQYF
TGTGCCAGCAGCTTATGGGGAAAGGGCCACGAGCAGTACTTC
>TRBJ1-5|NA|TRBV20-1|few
CSARAGSGAGNQPQHF
TGCAGTGCTAGGGCAGGGAGTGGTGCTGGCAATCAGCCCCAGCATTTT
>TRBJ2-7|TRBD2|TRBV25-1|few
CASSESSSGRLAEQYF
TGTGCCAGCAGTGAGTCGTCTAGCGGGAGGCTAGCCGAGCAGTACTTC
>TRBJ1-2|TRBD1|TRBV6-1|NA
CASSPGGQGIHGYTF
TGTGCCAGCAGTCCGGGGGGACAGGGTATACATGGCTACACCTTC
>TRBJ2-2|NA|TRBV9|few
CASSKQTGNTGELFF
TGTGCCAGCAGCAAACAGACAGGGAACACCGGGGAGCTGTTTTTT
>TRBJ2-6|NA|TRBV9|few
CASSVTGGVASGANVLTF
TGTGCCAGCAGCGTTACGGGTGGAGTTGCCTCTGGGGCCAACGTCCTGACTTTC
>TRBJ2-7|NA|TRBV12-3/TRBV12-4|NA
CASSPRSAYEQYF
TGTGCCAGCAGTCCCCGGAGCGCCTACGAGCAGTACTTC
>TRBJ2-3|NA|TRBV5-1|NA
CASSLAAAPTDTQYF
TGCGCCAGCAGCTTGGCAGCGGCCCCCACAGATACGCAGTATTTT
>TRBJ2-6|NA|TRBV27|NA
CASQGVSSGANVLTF
TGTGCCAGCCAAGGTGTGAGCTCTGGGGCCAACGTCCTGACTTTC
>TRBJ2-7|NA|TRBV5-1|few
CASSLRTPPYEQYF
TGCGCCAGCAGCTTGAGGACACCTCCCTACGAGCAGTACTTC
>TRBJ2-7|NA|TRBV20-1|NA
CSARAWGSRYEQYF
TGCAGTGCTAGAGCTTGGGGGTCCCGCTACGAGCAGTACTTC
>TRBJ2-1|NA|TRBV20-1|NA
CSARVGRPTRDNEQFF
TGCAGTGCTAGAGTAGGCAGGCCAACTCGGGACAATGAGCAGTTCTTC
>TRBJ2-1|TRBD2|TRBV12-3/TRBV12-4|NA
CAFSQQRVSGSSYNEQFF
TGTGCCTTCAGTCAACAACGAGTAAGCGGGAGTTCCTACAATGAGCAGTTCTTC
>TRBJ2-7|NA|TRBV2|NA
CASTKSEEQYF
TGTGCCAGCACGAAGTCAGAGGAGCAGTACTTC
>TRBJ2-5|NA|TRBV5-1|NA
CASRYRDEETQYF
TGCGCCAGCCGATACAGGGACGAAGAGACCCAGTACTTC
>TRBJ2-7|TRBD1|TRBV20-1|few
CSAADRGHVYEQYF
TGCAGTGCCGCAGACAGGGGGCACGTCTACGAGCAGTACTTC
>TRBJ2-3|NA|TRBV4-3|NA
CASSKGLADTQYF
TGCGCCAGCAGCAAGGGGCTGGCAGATACGCAGTATTTT
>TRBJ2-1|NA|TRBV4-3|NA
CASSQGYNVNEQFF
TGCGCCAGCAGCCAGGGCTATAATGTAAATGAGCAGTTCTTC
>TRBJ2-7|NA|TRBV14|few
CASSQYPPGVSYEQYF
TGTGCCAGCAGCCAATATCCTCCGGGAGTTTCCTACGAGCAGTACTTC
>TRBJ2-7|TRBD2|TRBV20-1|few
CSAPQSGTSGRGEQYF
TGCAGTGCTCCACAGTCCGGGACTAGCGGAAGAGGCGAGCAGTACTTC
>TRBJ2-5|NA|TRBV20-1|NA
CSPFGTTPETQYF
TGCAGTCCCTTCGGGACAACCCCGGAGACCCAGTACTTC
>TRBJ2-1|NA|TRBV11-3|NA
CASSFYGVNEQFF
TGTGCCAGCAGCTTCTACGGGGTTAATGAGCAGTTCTTC
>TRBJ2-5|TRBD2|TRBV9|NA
CASSVGTSAGEQETQYF
TGTGCCAGCAGCGTAGGGACTAGCGCCGGAGAACAAGAGACCCAGTACTTC
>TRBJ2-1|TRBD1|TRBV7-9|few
CASSFPGQEGEQFF
TGTGCCAGCAGCTTCCCGGGACAGGAAGGTGAGCAGTTCTTC
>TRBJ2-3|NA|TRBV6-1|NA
CASNRQETRTDTQYF
TGTGCCAGCAATAGACAGGAGACCCGCACAGATACGCAGTATTTT
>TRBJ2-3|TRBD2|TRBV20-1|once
CSARRLAGGYGTQYF
TGCAGTGCTAGAAGACTAGCGGGAGGTTACGGTACGCAGTATTTT
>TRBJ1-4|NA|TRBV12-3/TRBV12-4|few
CASSFYEKLFF
TGTGCCAGCAGTTTCTATGAAAAACTGTTTTTT
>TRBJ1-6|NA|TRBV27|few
CASSLSKAGNSPLHF
TGTGCCAGCAGTTTATCGAAGGCGGGGAATTCACCCCTCCACTTT
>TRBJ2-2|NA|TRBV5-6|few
CASSVGTFHTGELFF
TGTGCCAGCAGCGTGGGGACATTCCACACCGGGGAGCTGTTTTTT